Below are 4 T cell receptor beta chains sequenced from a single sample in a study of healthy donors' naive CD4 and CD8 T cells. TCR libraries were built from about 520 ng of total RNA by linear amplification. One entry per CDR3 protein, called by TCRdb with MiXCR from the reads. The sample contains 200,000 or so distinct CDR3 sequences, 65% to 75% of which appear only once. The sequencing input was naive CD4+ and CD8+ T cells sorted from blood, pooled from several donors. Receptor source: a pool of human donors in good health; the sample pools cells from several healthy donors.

CDR3: CSVVGRPNTEAFF. The CDR3 DNA sequence: TGCAGCGTTGTCGGCAGGCCGAACACTGAAGCTTTCTTT. The V gene is TRBV29-1, the J gene TRBJ1-1; D uncertain. The V and J ends lost 4 bases and 1 base respectively, with 10 bases between them. Germline lookup yields CDR1 SQVTM and CDR2 ANQGSEA. The CDR3 has 13 amino acids.

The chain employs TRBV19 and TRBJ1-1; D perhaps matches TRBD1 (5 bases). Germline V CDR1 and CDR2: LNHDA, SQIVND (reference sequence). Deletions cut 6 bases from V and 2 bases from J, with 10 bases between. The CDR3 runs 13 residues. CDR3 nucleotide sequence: TGTGCCAGTAGGACAGATGTCAACACTGAAGCTTTCTTT. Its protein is CASRTDVNTEAFF.

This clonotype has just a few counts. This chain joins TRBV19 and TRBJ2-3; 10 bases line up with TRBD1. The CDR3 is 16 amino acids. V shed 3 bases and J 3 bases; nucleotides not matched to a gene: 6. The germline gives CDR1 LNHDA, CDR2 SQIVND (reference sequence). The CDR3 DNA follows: TGTGCCAGTAGTATTGGGACAGGGGTCCATACAGATACGCAGTATTTT. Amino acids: CASSIGTGVHTDTQYF.

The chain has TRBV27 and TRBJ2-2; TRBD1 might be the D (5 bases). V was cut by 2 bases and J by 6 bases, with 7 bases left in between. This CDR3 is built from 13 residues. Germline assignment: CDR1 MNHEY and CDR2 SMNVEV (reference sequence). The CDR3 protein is CASSLQGSGELFF. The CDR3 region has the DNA TGTGCCAGCAGTTTACAGGGCTCCGGGGAGCTGTTTTTT.